Sequencing of this T cell receptor beta chain was carried out in a study of T cell changes during pregnancy in multiple sclerosis. The data were produced by immunoSEQ multiplex PCR, yet TCRdb's version contains in-frame clones alone and is incomplete. The sample lists about 50,000 clones; 85% to 95% were seen once. From germline, CDR1 is SGHDT and CDR2 YYEEEE. J gave up 2 bases and V 4 bases, and 8 bases lay outside the gene matches. The CDR3 is 15 residues long. The source material was CD4+ T cells from peripheral blood mononuclear cells, sampled after pregnancy. The receptor's source is a female donor in good health, enrolled as a control in a pregnancy study. The chain joins TRBV5-6 to TRBJ2-7, with 8 positions matching TRBD1. The CDR3 nucleotides are TGTGCCAGCAGCCCGATCCAGGGGGCCACCTACGAGCAGTACTTC. Its translation is CASSPIQGATYEQYF.